This T cell receptor beta chain originates from a study of T cells after yellow fever vaccination. Remarks on this clonotype: The target antigen is unknown.

TCRdb fed the 5' RACE reads into MiXCR, producing one record per CDR3 protein. Of just under 600,000 distinct CDR3 sequences listed, about 14% are singletons. Points from the study as a whole: Only a small proportion of the clonotypes turned up in both the CD4 and the CD8 compartments, likely arising from convergent recombination.

The clonotype originates from a man under 40 who received the YFV17D yellow fever vaccine. This sample comprised PBMCs, obtained on the day of the yellow fever booster vaccination.

The CDR3 bases are TGTGCCAGCAGCCCTGAGCGGGAGACCCACGAGCAGTACTTC. Translation: CASSPERETHEQYF. The V and J genes are TRBV5-4 and TRBJ2-7; TRBD2 agrees at 8 bases. The CDR3 runs to 14 residues. V was clipped by 4 bases and J by 5 bases; unmatched bases: 8. The germline CDR1 and CDR2 sequences are SGHNT and YYREEE (reference sequence).